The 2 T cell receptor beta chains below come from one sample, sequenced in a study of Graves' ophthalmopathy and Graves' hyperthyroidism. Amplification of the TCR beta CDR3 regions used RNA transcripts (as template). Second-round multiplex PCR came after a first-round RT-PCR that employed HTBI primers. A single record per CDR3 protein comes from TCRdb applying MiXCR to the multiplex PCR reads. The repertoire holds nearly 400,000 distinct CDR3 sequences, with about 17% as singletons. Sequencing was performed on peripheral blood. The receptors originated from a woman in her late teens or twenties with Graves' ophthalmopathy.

The CDR3 reads CASSFKGDEQYF. The CDR3, as DNA: TGTGCCAGCAGTTTCAAGGGTGACGAGCAGTACTTC. This chain links TRBV12-3 or TRBV12-4 with TRBJ2-7; D remains ambiguous. The CDR3 length is 12 residues. V was shortened by 3 bases and J by 5 bases, with 8 bases between the two germline ends.

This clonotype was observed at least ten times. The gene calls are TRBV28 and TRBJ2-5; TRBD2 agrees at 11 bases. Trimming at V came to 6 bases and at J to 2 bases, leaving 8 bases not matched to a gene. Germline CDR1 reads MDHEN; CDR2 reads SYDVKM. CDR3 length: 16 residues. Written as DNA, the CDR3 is TGTGCCAGCAGATTAATAGCGGGAGGGACACAAGAGACCCAGTACTTC. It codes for CASRLIAGGTQETQYF.